The clone carrying this TCR beta chain has only a few counts. Its specificity is unknown. The authors made TCR cDNA by 5'RACE template switching, adding a universal primer site and UMIs. TCRdb redid the calling of the 5' RACE reads with MiXCR, one entry per CDR3 protein. The sample includes over 300,000 distinct CDR3 sequences, roughly 4.3% of them seen just once. The sample belongs to a study of T cells after yellow fever vaccination. Study-wide context: Low-cell-number fractions were prepared with SMART-Seq v4 Ultra Low Input. General observations from the study: Within FACS-sorted repertoires, abundant clonotypes contaminating from the bulk population could be present. Post-booster samples contained most primary-vaccination clones (more than 95% CD4, 70% to 90% CD8).

The CDR3 consists of 18 residues. Germline CDR1 is SSHAT and CDR2 is FNYEAQ (reference sequence). The V segment lost 0 bases and the J segment 1 base; nucleotides outside the gene matches: 9. Sequencing used PBMCs, obtained 5 days after the yellow fever booster vaccination. The V call is TRBV7-7, the J call TRBJ2-3; 8 bases fit TRBD2. This receptor was obtained from a man aged 18 to 35 who received the YFV17D yellow fever vaccine. This CDR3 is CASSLAPTGGAGTDTQYF. For the CDR3, the DNA is TGTGCCAGCAGCTTAGCCCCAACCGGGGGGGCGGGCACAGATACGCAGTATTTT.